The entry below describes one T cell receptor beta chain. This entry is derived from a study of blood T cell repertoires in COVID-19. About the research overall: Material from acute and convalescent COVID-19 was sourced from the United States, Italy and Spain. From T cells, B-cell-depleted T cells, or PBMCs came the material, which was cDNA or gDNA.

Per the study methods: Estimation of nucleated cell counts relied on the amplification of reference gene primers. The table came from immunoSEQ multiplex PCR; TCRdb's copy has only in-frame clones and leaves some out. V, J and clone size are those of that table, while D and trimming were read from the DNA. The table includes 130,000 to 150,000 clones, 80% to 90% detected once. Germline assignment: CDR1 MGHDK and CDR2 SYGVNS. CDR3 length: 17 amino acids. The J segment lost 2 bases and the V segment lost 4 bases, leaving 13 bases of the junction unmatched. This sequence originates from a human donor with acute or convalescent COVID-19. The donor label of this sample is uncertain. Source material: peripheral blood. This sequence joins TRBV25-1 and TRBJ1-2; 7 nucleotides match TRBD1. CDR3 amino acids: CASSGPGQSAINYGYTF. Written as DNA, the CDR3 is TGTGCCAGCAGTGGACCGGGACAGAGCGCGATCAACTATGGCTACACCTTC.